These 13 T cell receptor beta chains share one sample of origin, sequenced in a study of blood T cell repertoires in COVID-19. Produced via immunoSEQ multiplex PCR; TCRdb's table is partial and in-frame only. The sample shows fewer than 600,000 clones, roughly nine tenths of them seen only once. Sequencing was done on a sample of peripheral blood. These receptor sequences come from a man aged 18 to 29 with COVID-19, enrolled during active disease.

This clone was seen just once. V is TRBV7-8 and J is TRBJ1-4, with TRBD1 matching over 7 bases. The CDR3 spans 15 residues. Looked up from germline, CDR1 is SGHVS and CDR2 is FQNEAQ. Unmatched junction bases numbered 5, after V lost 0 bases and J lost 7 bases. For the CDR3, the DNA is TGTGCCAGCAGCTTAGCAGGGGGCTTTGGTGAAAAACTGTTTTTT. Amino acid sequence: CASSLAGGFGEKLFF.

CDR3 bases: TGTGCCAGCAGTCGGGGGACCGGGGAGCTGTTTTTT. Its protein is CASSRGTGELFF. The chain couples TRBV5-6 to TRBJ2-2; tentative D call: TRBD2 (6 bases). Trimming left V 5 bases short and J 5 bases short, with 7 bases between. Germline lookup yields CDR1 SGHDT and CDR2 YYEEEE. The CDR3 spans 12 residues.

The chain recombines TRBV6-6 with TRBJ2-1; 10 bases align to TRBD2. The CDR3 runs 16 residues. Unmatched junction bases numbered 4, after V lost 5 bases and J lost 0 bases. Germline CDR1 MNHNY, CDR2 SVGAGI (reference sequence). The CDR3 region is CASSAGLAASYNEQFF. Written as DNA, the CDR3 is TGTGCCAGCAGTGCCGGACTAGCGGCCTCCTACAATGAGCAGTTCTTC.

The V call is TRBV2, the J call TRBJ1-2, with D tentatively TRBD1 (5 bases). The V gene's germline CDR1 is SNHLY and CDR2 FYNNEI. The CDR3 covers 15 residues. The germline V and J ends were trimmed by 6 bases and 0 bases, with 14 bases remaining between them. The CDR3 DNA is TGTGCCAGCAGGGGTCGGACAAGAGCTAACTATGGCTACACCTTC. Protein product: CASRGRTRANYGYTF.

The rearrangement uses TRBV6-5 and TRBJ1-1; TRBD1 matches 8 bases. Germline V lookup: CDR1 MNHEY, CDR2 SVGAGI. CDR3 length: 13 amino acids. The V gene end was trimmed by 5 bases and the J gene end by 4 bases; junction bases not matched to a gene: 3. CDR3 protein: CASSNTGGTEAFF. The CDR3 bases are TGTGCCAGCAGTAACACAGGGGGCACTGAAGCTTTCTTT.

V usage is TRBV18 and J usage is TRBJ2-1, with TRBD1 identical over 8 bases. The CDR3 runs 15 residues. Germline CDR1 and CDR2: KGHSH and LQKENI. The trim removed 3 bases at V and 8 bases at J, leaving 9 bases unmatched. CDR3 DNA sequence: TGTGCCAGCTCACCCGGACAGGGAGGTTGGGATGAGCAGTTCTTC. This encodes CASSPGQGGWDEQFF.

This clone has more than one count but fewer than ten. The chain is built from TRBV5-1 and TRBJ2-1; TRBD2 matches at 11 bases. There are 14 residues in the CDR3. V was pared by 4 bases and J by 7 bases, with 4 bases of the junction left unmatched. Germline CDR1 SGHRS, CDR2 YFSETQ. The CDR3 region has the DNA TGCGCCAGCAGCAGGGGACTAGCGGAAAATGAGCAGTTCTTC. As protein: CASSRGLAENEQFF. Full variable domain (missing parts from reference TRBV5-1 and TRBJ2-1): KAGVTQTPRYLIKTRGQQVTLSCSPISGHRSVSWYQQTPGQGLQFLFEYFSETQRNKGNFPGRFSGRQFSNSRSEMNVSTLELGDSALYLCASSRGLAENEQFFGPGTRLTVL.

V gene TRBV10-3 combines with J gene TRBJ2-2, with TRBD2 matching 15 bases. Germline CDR1 is ENHRY and CDR2 is SYGVKD. This CDR3 region has 17 residues. V shed 6 bases, J shed 5 bases, and the junction held 7 bases outside the gene matches. The CDR3 spells CAIRVGLAGGRTGELFF. CDR3 bases: TGTGCCATCAGGGTCGGACTAGCGGGGGGGAGAACCGGGGAGCTGTTTTTT.

This chain uses TRBV12-3 or TRBV12-4 with TRBJ1-4; 9 bases align to TRBD1. After removal of 6 bases from V and 10 bases from J, the junction contained 6 bases not matched to a gene. The CDR3 runs to 13 residues. CDR3 sequence: CASSRDRAVKLFF. Written as DNA, the CDR3 is TGTGCCAGCAGCCGGGACAGGGCCGTAAAACTGTTTTTT.

This chain links TRBV11-2 with TRBJ2-2; 10 bases agree with TRBD1. The CDR3 extends over 17 amino acids. V gave up 2 bases and J gave up 4 bases; unmatched junction bases: 7. The germline gives CDR1 SGHAT, CDR2 FQNNGV. The CDR3 sequence is CASSLNDRGRITGELFF. CDR3 DNA sequence: TGTGCCAGCAGCTTAAACGACAGGGGGCGGATCACCGGGGAGCTGTTTTTT.

The chain recombines TRBV2 with TRBJ2-2, with D perhaps TRBD1 (5 bases). Trimming took off 3 bases at V and 1 base at J, with 9 bases between the two ends. The CDR3 contains 15 residues. Per germline, CDR1 SNHLY and CDR2 FYNNEI. CDR3 region: CASSERQGNTGELFF. The CDR3, as DNA: TGTGCCAGCAGTGAGAGGCAGGGGAACACCGGGGAGCTGTTTTTT.

The rearrangement uses TRBV28 and TRBJ2-1; D is possibly TRBD1 (5 bases). The CDR3 has 13 residues. The V and J ends lost 5 bases and 8 bases respectively, with 13 bases between them. Germline V lookup: CDR1 MDHEN, CDR2 SYDVKM. The CDR3 DNA reads as TGTGCCAGCAGTATAAGACAGCGTCATGAGCAGTTCTTC. Its translation: CASSIRQRHEQFF.

V and J are TRBV3-1 (or the pseudogene TRBV3-2) and TRBJ2-3; 10 nucleotides align to TRBD2. CDR3 length equals 18 residues. J lost 5 bases, V lost 6 bases, and 17 bases had no gene match. Germline CDR1 reads LGHDT; CDR2 reads YNNKEL (reference sequence). The CDR3 spells CASRPGTSVPLDRDTQYF. The CDR3 nucleotides read TGTGCCAGCAGACCCGGGACTAGCGTACCGCTAGACCGAGATACGCAGTATTTT.